This entry lists 7 T cell receptor beta chains sequenced from one sample in a study of control samples from healthy donors and cancer patients. This table comes from immunoSEQ multiplex PCR, and its TCRdb copy is limited to in-frame clones, with some not included. This sample has about 130,000 clones, with around 94% found just once. Sample: PBMCs. The receptors here all came from a man older than 75 with head and neck cancer.

The CDR3 bases are TGTGCCAGCAGCTTCCTCCTACAGGGGGGAGGAAACACCATATATTTT. Amino acid sequence: CASSFLLQGGGNTIYF. The chain links TRBV7-2 to TRBJ1-3, with 8 nucleotides matching TRBD1. The CDR3 covers 16 residues. Per the germline V gene, CDR1 is SGHTA and CDR2 is FQGNSA. V trimming: 3 bases; J trimming: 4 bases; junction bases outside the gene matches: 8.

The chain couples TRBV5-6 to TRBJ1-4; D is perhaps TRBD1 (6 bases). From germline, CDR1 is SGHDT and CDR2 YYEEEE. The CDR3 is 18 residues long. V lost 2 bases and J lost 1, with 18 bases in between. The CDR3 coding sequence is TGTGCCAGCAGCTTCCGCACAGGGCCTTGGGTAACTAATGAAAAACTGTTTTTT. Its translation: CASSFRTGPWVTNEKLFF.

The chain carries TRBV6-1 and TRBJ2-4; 8 bases map to TRBD2. Trimming cost V 2 bases and J 6 bases; bases outside gene matches: 0. CDR1 is MNHNS, CDR2 SASEGT, per germline. The CDR3 spans 13 residues. In DNA, the CDR3 is TGTGCCAGCAGTGAAAGCGGGAGAAACATTCAGTACTTC. Amino acids: CASSESGRNIQYF.

The V call is TRBV15, the J call TRBJ1-5; D is uncertain. The V end was cut by 0 bases, the J end by 4 bases, with 7 bases between. The germline V gene encodes CDR1 LNHNV and CDR2 YYDKDF (reference sequence). This CDR3 is 14 amino acids long. CDR3 DNA sequence: TGTGCCACCAGCAGAGATCTCTGGAATCAGCCCCAGCATTTT. Amino acids: CATSRDLWNQPQHF.

The chain is built from TRBV4-2 and TRBJ2-6; 7 positions match TRBD1. Germline V gives CDR1 LGHNA, CDR2 YNFKEQ. The CDR3 contains 17 residues. J gave up 0 bases and V 8 bases, and 10 bases lay outside the gene matches. Written as DNA, the CDR3 is TGTGCCAGCGGGCCCGGACAGGTCCGCTCTGGGGCCAACGTCCTGACTTTC. Protein: CASGPGQVRSGANVLTF.

The chain carries TRBV19 and TRBJ1-5; TRBD1 agrees at 7 bases. J was trimmed by 1 base and V by 7 bases; bases with no gene match: 7. The V gene's germline CDR1 is LNHDA and CDR2 SQIVND (reference sequence). This CDR3 contains 15 residues. CDR3 sequence: CASKADRPSNQPQHF. The CDR3 DNA sequence: TGTGCCAGTAAAGCGGACAGGCCCAGCAATCAGCCCCAGCATTTT.

The V call is TRBV20-1, the J call TRBJ1-1; the D gene is possibly TRBD1 (5 bases). This CDR3 has 11 amino acids. CDR1 DFQATT and CDR2 SNEGSKA come from the germline V gene (reference sequence). CDR3 nucleotide sequence: TGCATCCTTGGGGGGGGGACTGAAGCTTTCTTT. This encodes CILGGGTEAFF.